The T cell receptor beta chain under discussion was sequenced for a study of response to subunit inactivated influenza vaccine. Notes on the study in general: Authors proposed each seasonal influenza vaccination draws in few new T cells.

The ends were cut back, 2 bases at V and 1 base at J, with 11 bases in the middle. The CDR3 has 16 residues. TCRdb ran MiXCR on the RT-PCR reads and lists one entry per CDR3 protein. The data contain about 780,000 distinct CDR3 sequences, approximately 17% of them singletons. There are a few counts of this clonotype. The target antigen is unknown. The sample consisted of PBMCs from blood, taken 4 to 6 days after vaccination. This chain links TRBV12-3 or TRBV12-4 with TRBJ2-2; D call uncertain. The clonotype comes from a man aged 45-60 years who received an inactivated influenza vaccine. This chain's CDR3 is CASSLPPFLNTGELFF. The CDR3 DNA sequence: TGTGCCAGCAGTTTACCCCCATTCCTGAACACCGGGGAGCTGTTTTTT.